This T cell receptor beta chain appears in the sequencing data of a study of T cell responses to AZD1222 COVID-19 vaccine. This CDR3 region has 16 residues. The V gene's germline CDR1 is LNHDA and CDR2 SQIVND (reference sequence). The V and J ends lost 6 bases and 4 bases, in that order; junction bases with no gene match: 13. Clones were sequenced by immunoSEQ multiplex PCR, and TCRdb holds only the in-frame ones, with some missing. The sample holds 100,000 or so clones, 90% to 95% seen once. The V and J genes are TRBV19 and TRBJ2-7, with TRBD2 matching 9 bases. The source was peripheral blood, collected on day 0 of AZD1222 vaccination. The TCR was taken from an adult in good health. The CDR3 coding sequence is TGTGCCAGTAGGGGACAGACCGGGACTAGCCGTTACGAGCAGTACTTC. This encodes CASRGQTGTSRYEQYF.